Each of the 23 T cell receptor beta chains below was sequenced from the same sample in a study of T-cell reconstitution after alpha-beta-depleted transplantation in children. Preparation of the TCRbeta library used unique molecular identifiers. TCRdb re-analysed the PCR reads in MiXCR, keeping a single row per CDR3 protein. Here the sample spans hundreds of thousands of distinct CDR3 sequences, 13% being singletons. The sequenced sample was PBMCs, obtained before TCRalphabeta/CD19-depleted stem cell transplant. The receptor source for this set is a girl aged 2 to 10 with congenital amegakaryocytic thrombocytopenia, due to receive a stem cell transplant.

Only a few counts were recorded for this clonotype. The chain employs TRBV3-1 and TRBJ2-5, with no clear D. V was clipped by 0 bases and J by 1 base, with 6 bases between them. Germline CDR1 LGHDT, CDR2 YNNKEL (reference sequence). This CDR3 has 14 residues. CDR3 in amino acids: CASSQDSRQETQYF. The CDR3 bases are TGTGCCAGCAGCCAAGATTCGCGCCAAGAGACCCAGTACTTC.

This clonotype occurred many times. This chain uses TRBV12-3 or TRBV12-4 with TRBJ2-1; 13 bases line up with TRBD2. The CDR3 covers 18 residues. Trimming at V came to 5 bases and at J to 5 bases, leaving 12 bases not matched to a gene. The CDR3 DNA sequence: TGTGCCAGCAGTATCAGGGGGATACTAGCGGGAGGGCACAATGAGCAGTTCTTC. Its protein is CASSIRGILAGGHNEQFF.

J is TRBJ2-7 and V is TRBV3-1, with TRBD1 matching 8 bases. Germline CDR1 is LGHDT and CDR2 is YNNKEL (reference sequence). Trimming cost V 4 bases and J 5 bases; bases outside gene matches: 7. CDR3 size: 14 residues. The CDR3 bases are TGTGCCAGCAGCCTATCCAAGACAGGGGACGAGCAGTACTTC. This encodes CASSLSKTGDEQYF.

The chain joins TRBV3-1 to TRBJ1-5; the D gene is possibly TRBD1 (5 bases). Germline-derived CDR1 and CDR2 are LGHDT and YNNKEL (reference sequence). The length of the CDR3 is 14 residues. The V end was cut by 4 bases, the J end by 4 bases, with 11 bases between. CDR3 bases: TGTGCCAGCAGCCGTGGGCGGGGGAATCAGCCCCAGCATTTT. As protein: CASSRGRGNQPQHF.

This clonotype has at least ten counts. The J gene is TRBJ2-7, the V gene TRBV5-1; maybe TRBD1 (6 bases). The CDR3 length is 14 residues. The V gene's germline CDR1 is SGHRS and CDR2 YFSETQ. V was shortened by 5 bases and J by 3 bases, with 15 bases between the two germline ends. As DNA, the CDR3 is TGCGCCAGCAGTGGACAGCCGTCCCTCTACGAGCAGTACTTC. It specifies CASSGQPSLYEQYF.

The chain uses TRBV20-1 and TRBJ2-3, with TRBD1 matching over 9 bases. CDR1 is DFQATT and CDR2 is SNEGSKA in the germline V gene (reference sequence). The CDR3 is 14 amino acids. The V segment lost 5 bases and the J segment 2 bases; nucleotides outside the gene matches: 5. This chain's CDR3 is CSASDRGVTDTQYF. CDR3 DNA: TGCAGTGCTTCCGACAGGGGGGTCACAGATACGCAGTATTTT.

The chain uses TRBV9 and TRBJ2-2; no reliable D call. This CDR3 has 13 residues. Looked up from germline, CDR1 is SGDLS and CDR2 is YYNGEE. The V and J ends lost 0 bases and 4 bases respectively, with 4 bases between them. CDR3 nucleotide sequence: TGTGCCAGCAGCGTAGCCCCCACCGGGGAGCTGTTTTTT. Encoded protein: CASSVAPTGELFF.

The sample holds many counts of this clonotype. This chain links TRBV20-1 with TRBJ2-7; 8 bases agree with TRBD1. The junction had 18 bases not matched to a gene; V was cut back by 6 bases and J by 5 bases. This CDR3 spans 16 amino acids. Germline CDR1 is DFQATT and CDR2 is SNEGSKA (reference sequence). The CDR3: CSATKLRGRSVDEQYF. The CDR3 nucleotides read TGCAGTGCAACAAAACTCAGGGGGCGCTCTGTGGACGAGCAGTACTTC.

Concerning this clonotype itself: The CDR3 ends on some other residue instead of the conserved phenylalanine or tryptophan, so this is likely a read error. This chain uses TRBV9 with TRBJ2-2; 8 nucleotides line up with TRBD2. J lost 0 bases, V lost 3 bases, and 7 bases had no gene match. In germline, CDR1 is SGDLS, CDR2 YYNGEE. This CDR3 contains 17 residues. In nucleotides, the CDR3 is TGTGCCAGCAGCGGTCCGGGGGGGGTAGCGAACACCGGGGAGCTGTTTTTA. Protein product: CASSGPGGVANTGELFL.

This clonotype was counted a few times. The rearrangement links TRBV3-1 to TRBJ2-7; 10 bases fit TRBD2. The V segment lost 4 bases and the J segment 6 bases; nucleotides outside the gene matches: 12. Germline-derived CDR1 and CDR2 are LGHDT and YNNKEL (reference sequence). The CDR3 has 16 amino acids. The CDR3 protein is CASSPPYLAGVPEQYF. The CDR3 coding sequence is TGTGCCAGCAGCCCCCCCTACCTAGCGGGAGTCCCCGAGCAGTACTTC.

The chain is built from TRBV6-1 and TRBJ2-7, with D possibly TRBD1 on 6 matching bases. Germline V gene data show CDR1 as MNHNS and CDR2 as SASEGT. V was clipped by 6 bases and J by 7 bases, with 25 bases between them. This CDR3 contains 16 residues. As DNA, the CDR3 is TGTGCCAGCAGCCGGGGCAGGGGACACCTCCTTATTGAGCAGTACTTC. Translation gives CASSRGRGHLLIEQYF.

Only a few counts were recorded for this clonotype. The chain has TRBV27 and TRBJ1-2; no clear D. This CDR3 is 12 amino acids long. Germline V lookup: CDR1 MNHEY, CDR2 SMNVEV (reference sequence). V was trimmed by 8 bases and J by 4 bases, leaving 11 bases between them. The CDR3, as DNA: TGTGCCAGCGCCGGGTCGGGCTATGGCTACACCTTC. Its translation is CASAGSGYGYTF.

There are many counts of this clonotype. The chain is built from TRBV30 and TRBJ2-7; D might be TRBD2 (5 bases). The CDR3 is made up of 13 amino acids. The ends were cut back, 0 bases at V and 3 bases at J, with 9 bases in the middle. The germline V gene encodes CDR1 GTSNPN and CDR2 SVGIG (reference sequence). For the CDR3, the DNA is TGTGCCTGGAGTGTTTATGGGAGCTACGAGCAGTACTTC. Translating it yields CAWSVYGSYEQYF.

This clonotype was counted at least ten times. The V gene is TRBV15, the J gene TRBJ1-2, with D possibly being TRBD1 (5 bases). CDR1 is LNHNV and CDR2 is YYDKDF in the germline V gene (reference sequence). The CDR3 spans 16 residues. The germline V and J ends were trimmed by 3 bases and 1 base, with 15 bases remaining between them. The CDR3 DNA reads TGTGCCACCAGCAGTTTAGGGGCAACCCTTAACTATGGCTACACCTTC. Its protein product is CATSSLGATLNYGYTF.

The chain is built from TRBV27 and TRBJ2-6; D could derive from TRBD1 or TRBD2 (5 bases each). Germline loops: CDR1 MNHEY, CDR2 SMNVEV (reference sequence). The CDR3 is 15 amino acids. Trimming took off 5 bases at V and 4 bases at J, with 12 bases between the two ends. CDR3: CASSLGTTGANVLTF. The CDR3 nucleotides read TGTGCCAGCAGTCTCGGGACGACAGGGGCCAACGTCCTGACTTTC. The full variable domain, in which reference TRBV27 and TRBJ2-6 provide the parts outside the CDR3, is EAQVTQNPRYLITVTGKKLTVTCSQNMNHEYMSWYRQDPGLGLRQIYYSMNVEVTDKGDVPEGYKVSRKEKRNFPLILESPSPNQTSLYFCASSLGTTGANVLTFGAGSRLTVL.

The chain uses TRBV5-1 and TRBJ2-7; 9 bases map to TRBD1. J gave up 6 bases and V 6 bases, and 10 bases lay outside the gene matches. Germline CDR1 reads SGHRS; CDR2 reads YFSETQ. The CDR3 runs 14 residues. DNA of the CDR3: TGCGCCAGCACCCGACACAGGGGGCGGATCGAGCAGTACTTC. It specifies CASTRHRGRIEQYF.

Remarks on this clonotype: This may arise from a read error, as a much more abundant clone is one base away. The J gene is TRBJ2-3, the V gene TRBV12-3 or TRBV12-4, with D hard to call. CDR3 length equals 15 residues. The DNA of the CDR3 is TGTGCCAGCAGTTTTTTGTCTGACCTCACAGAGACGCAGTATTTT. Amino acids: CASSFLSDLTETQYF.

This clonotype was recorded at least ten times. The rearrangement links TRBV29-1 to TRBJ1-4; D ambiguous. From germline, CDR1 is SQVTM and CDR2 ANQGSEA. Trimming removed 7 bases at V and 8 bases at J, with 20 bases between. The CDR3 sequence is 14 residues long. CDR3 protein: CSGSDPGSNEKLFF. The CDR3 coding sequence is TGCAGCGGAAGTGATCCGGGATCCAACGAAAAACTGTTTTTT.

V gene TRBV29-1 combines with J gene TRBJ2-2; D gene ambiguous. Trimming removed 5 bases from V and 1 base from J, with 8 bases in between. The germline V gene encodes CDR1 SQVTM and CDR2 ANQGSEA. The CDR3 runs to 13 residues. This chain's CDR3 is CSVPTENTGELFF. CDR3 DNA: TGCAGCGTTCCTACGGAGAACACCGGGGAGCTGTTTTTT.

There are many counts of this clonotype. The J gene is TRBJ1-1, the V gene TRBV20-1, with D possibly TRBD1 on 5 matching bases. Germline V gene data show CDR1 as DFQATT and CDR2 as SNEGSKA (reference sequence). V was clipped by 3 bases and J by 4 bases, with 6 bases between them. CDR3 size: 11 residues. The CDR3 region is CSASRVTEAFF. Written as DNA, the CDR3 is TGCAGTGCTAGCAGGGTCACTGAAGCTTTCTTT.

This clonotype was seen only a few times. This chain joins TRBV20-1 and TRBJ2-7; D not certain. V gave up 5 bases and J gave up 5 bases, with 13 bases separating them. Germline V lookup: CDR1 DFQATT, CDR2 SNEGSKA (reference sequence). The CDR3 spans 12 residues. The CDR3 nucleotides read TGCAGTGCTCAACGATTCGCCGACGAGCAGTACTTC. Translated: CSAQRFADEQYF.

This clonotype has just a few counts. The V call is TRBV5-1, the J call TRBJ2-1; 14 bases fit TRBD2. CDR1 is SGHRS, CDR2 YFSETQ, per germline. This CDR3 is 14 amino acids long. Germline trimming cut 4 bases from V and 15 bases from J; bases unmatched to any gene: 9. The CDR3 spells CASSVGLAGETRFF. The CDR3 coding sequence is TGCGCCAGCAGCGTGGGACTAGCGGGAGAAACGCGGTTCTTC.

This clonotype was observed many times. The rearrangement uses TRBV7-9 and TRBJ2-5, with 7 bases fitting TRBD1. The germline V gene encodes CDR1 SEHNR and CDR2 FQNEAQ (reference sequence). The V segment lost 3 bases and the J segment 3 bases; nucleotides outside the gene matches: 4. The CDR3 runs 14 residues. Here the CDR3 reads CASSFSQGEETQYF. The CDR3 bases are TGTGCCAGCAGCTTTTCGCAGGGGGAAGAGACCCAGTACTTC.